This entry concerns a single TCR beta chain. Trimming cost V 3 bases and J 8 bases; bases outside gene matches: 6. The CDR3 runs 16 residues. CDR1 and CDR2 (germline): SGHRS, YFSETQ. The protocol was immunoSEQ multiplex PCR, while the TCRdb copy is restricted to in-frame clones and leaves out a portion. The top ten hold around a tenth of the sample, which has 15,000 or so clones, about 87% seen once. The sample originates from a study of control samples from healthy donors and cancer patients. The chain couples TRBV5-1 to TRBJ2-1; 15 nucleotides agree with TRBD2. This receptor was taken from a woman in her sixties or seventies with colorectal cancer. Sequencing used PBMCs. Here the CDR3 reads CASSSRTSGRVDEQFF. As DNA, the CDR3 is TGCGCCAGCAGCTCGCGGACTAGCGGGAGGGTGGATGAGCAGTTCTTC.